This T cell receptor (beta chain) originates from a study of T cells in Graves' hyperthyroidism and ophthalmopathy. As for the study in general: Pretreatment peripheral blood was obtained at initial diagnosis. Study-wide results and caveats: Most clonotypes expanded in the thyroid (above 0.001) were also present in blood.

CDR1 and CDR2 from the germline V gene are KGHDR and SFDVKD. J was trimmed by 7 bases and V by 2 bases; bases with no gene match: 7. The CDR3 is 15 amino acids. Every diagnosis used clinical symptoms, serum thyroxine and TRAb, thyroid ultrasound and orbital computed tomography. Before ophthalmopathy appeared, progressors gave blood at initial hyperthyroidism diagnosis. This clonotype was seen many times. Antigen: not known. From RNA transcripts, TCR beta CDR3 regions were amplified. HTBI primers were the set used in a first-round RT-PCR of the TCR CDR3. TCRdb fed the multiplex PCR reads into MiXCR, producing one record per CDR3 protein. The table has about 580,000 distinct CDR3 sequences, approximately 15% seen once.

The sequence was collected from a woman in her 30s with Graves' hyperthyroidism that later progressed to Graves' ophthalmopathy. Specimen: blood. The chain combines TRBV24-1 with TRBJ2-1; TRBD1 aligns across 7 bases. CDR3 coding DNA: TGTGCCACCAGTGATTGGACCGGGACAGCAAATGAGCAGTTCTTC. This codes for CATSDWTGTANEQFF.